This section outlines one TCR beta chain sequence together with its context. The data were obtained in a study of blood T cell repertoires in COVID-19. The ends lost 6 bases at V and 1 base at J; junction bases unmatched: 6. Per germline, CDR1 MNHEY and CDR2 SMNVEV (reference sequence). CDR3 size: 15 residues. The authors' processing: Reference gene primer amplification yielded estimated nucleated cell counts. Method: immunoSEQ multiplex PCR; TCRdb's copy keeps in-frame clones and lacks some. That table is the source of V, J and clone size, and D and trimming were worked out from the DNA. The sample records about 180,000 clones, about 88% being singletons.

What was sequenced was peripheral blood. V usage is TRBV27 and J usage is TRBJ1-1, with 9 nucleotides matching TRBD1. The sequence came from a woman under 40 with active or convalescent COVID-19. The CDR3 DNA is TGTGCCAGCAGCCCTGACAGGGGGTCGAACACTGAAGCTTTCTTT. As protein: CASSPDRGSNTEAFF.